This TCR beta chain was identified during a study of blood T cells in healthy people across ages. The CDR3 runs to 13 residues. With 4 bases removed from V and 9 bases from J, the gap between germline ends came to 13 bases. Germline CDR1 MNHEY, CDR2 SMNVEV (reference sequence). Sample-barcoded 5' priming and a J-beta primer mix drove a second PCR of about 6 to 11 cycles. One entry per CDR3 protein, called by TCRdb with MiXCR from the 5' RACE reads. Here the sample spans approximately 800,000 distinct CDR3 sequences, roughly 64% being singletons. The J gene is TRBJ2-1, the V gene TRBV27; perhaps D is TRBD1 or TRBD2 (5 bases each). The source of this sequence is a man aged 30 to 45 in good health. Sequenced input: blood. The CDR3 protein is CASSSGPLGEQFF. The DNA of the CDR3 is TGTGCCAGCAGTTCGGGACCCCTGGGTGAGCAGTTCTTC.